This TCR beta chain emerged from a study of early T cells in non-severe SARS-CoV-2 infection. Study-wide context: Sequencing input comprised bulk RNA from unsorted whole blood; chain pairing was not available.

This clonotype occurred many times. Its antigen is still unknown. Attached unique molecular identifiers marked individual cDNA molecules. TCRdb called the 5' RACE reads again in MiXCR, with one record for every CDR3 protein. The table lists about 50,000 distinct CDR3 sequences, roughly an eighth of them singletons, with roughly 10% in the top ten. Per the germline V gene, CDR1 is SEHNR and CDR2 is FQNEAQ (reference sequence). The CDR3 covers 12 residues. The V end lost 6 bases, the J end lost 7 bases, and 10 bases lay between the germline ends. Whole-study results and caveats: Anti-spike CD8 specificities were favored by VDJdb matching, whose results missed private and CD4 specificities.

This sequence was found in an adult who was a healthcare worker with PCR-confirmed SARS-CoV-2 infection or an uninfected control (not recorded which). The chain recombines TRBV7-9 with TRBJ2-1, with a weak D call TRBD2 (5 bases). Sequences were obtained from whole blood. CDR3 DNA: TGTGCCAGCAGGGAGGATCTAAATGAGCAGTTCTTC. Translating gives CASREDLNEQFF.